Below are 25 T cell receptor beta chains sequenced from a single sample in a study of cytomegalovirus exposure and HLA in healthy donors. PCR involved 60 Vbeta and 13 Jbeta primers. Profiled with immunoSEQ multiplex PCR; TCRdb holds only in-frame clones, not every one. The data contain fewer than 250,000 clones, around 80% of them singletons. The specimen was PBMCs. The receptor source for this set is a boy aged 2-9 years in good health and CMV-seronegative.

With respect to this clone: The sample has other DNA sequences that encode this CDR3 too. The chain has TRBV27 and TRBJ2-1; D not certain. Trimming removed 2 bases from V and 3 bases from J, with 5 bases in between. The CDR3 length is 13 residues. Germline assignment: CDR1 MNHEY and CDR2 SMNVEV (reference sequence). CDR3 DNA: TGTGCCAGCAGTTTAAGCCTCTACAATGAGCAGTTCTTC. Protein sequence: CASSLSLYNEQFF.

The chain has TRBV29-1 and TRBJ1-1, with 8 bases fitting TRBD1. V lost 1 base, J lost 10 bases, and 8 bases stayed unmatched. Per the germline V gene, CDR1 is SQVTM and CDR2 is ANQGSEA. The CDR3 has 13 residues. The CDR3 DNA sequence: TGCAGCGTTGAAGGAGGACAGGGTGATCTAGCTTTCTTT. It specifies CSVEGGQGDLAFF.

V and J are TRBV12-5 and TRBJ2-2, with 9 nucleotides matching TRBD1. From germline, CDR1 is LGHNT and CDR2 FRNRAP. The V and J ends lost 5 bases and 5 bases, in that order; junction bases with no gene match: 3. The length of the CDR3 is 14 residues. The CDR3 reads CASGLGTGTGELFF. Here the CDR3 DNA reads TGTGCTAGTGGTCTCGGGACAGGGACCGGGGAGCTGTTTTTT.

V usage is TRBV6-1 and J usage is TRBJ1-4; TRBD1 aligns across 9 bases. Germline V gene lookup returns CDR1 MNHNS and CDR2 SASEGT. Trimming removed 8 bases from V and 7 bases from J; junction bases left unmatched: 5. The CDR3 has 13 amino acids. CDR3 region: CASGTGMGEKLFF. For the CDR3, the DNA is TGTGCCAGCGGGACAGGGATGGGTGAAAAACTGTTTTTT.

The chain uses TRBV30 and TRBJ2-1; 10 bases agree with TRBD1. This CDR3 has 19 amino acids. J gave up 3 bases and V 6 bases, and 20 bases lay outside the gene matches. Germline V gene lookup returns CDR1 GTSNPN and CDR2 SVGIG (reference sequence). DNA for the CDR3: TGTGCCTGCGGCCGGGGGACAGGGGAGCCCCTAATCTTCTACAATGAGCAGTTCTTC. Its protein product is CACGRGTGEPLIFYNEQFF.

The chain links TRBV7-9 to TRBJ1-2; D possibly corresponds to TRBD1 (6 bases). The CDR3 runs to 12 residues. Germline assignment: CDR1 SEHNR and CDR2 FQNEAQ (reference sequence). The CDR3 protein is CAGGGLRSGYTF. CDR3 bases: TGTGCAGGGGGGGGATTAAGATCTGGCTACACCTTC.

CDR3 protein: CASSPVGGTEAFF. The CDR3 DNA sequence: TGTGCCAGCAGCCCAGTTGGCGGGACTGAAGCTTTCTTT. The chain combines TRBV7-6 with TRBJ1-1; D ambiguous. Trimming stripped 5 bases from V and 5 bases from J, with 12 bases between. This CDR3 has 13 amino acids. Per the germline V gene, CDR1 is SGHVS and CDR2 is FNYEAQ. Based on the CDR3 plus reference TRBV7-6 and TRBJ1-1, the full variable domain is GAGVSQSPRYKVTKRGQDVALRCDPISGHVSLYWYRQALGQGPEFLTYFNYEAQQDKSGLPNDRFSAERPEGSISTLTIQRTEQRDSAMYRCASSPVGGTEAFFGQGTRLTVV.

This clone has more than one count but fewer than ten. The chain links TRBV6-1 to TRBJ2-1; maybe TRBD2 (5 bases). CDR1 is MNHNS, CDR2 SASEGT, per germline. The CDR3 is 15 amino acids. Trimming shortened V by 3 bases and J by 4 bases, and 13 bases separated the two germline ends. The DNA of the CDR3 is TGTGCCAGCAGTGAGTCCGGGATAACATACAATGAGCAGTTCTTC. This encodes CASSESGITYNEQFF.

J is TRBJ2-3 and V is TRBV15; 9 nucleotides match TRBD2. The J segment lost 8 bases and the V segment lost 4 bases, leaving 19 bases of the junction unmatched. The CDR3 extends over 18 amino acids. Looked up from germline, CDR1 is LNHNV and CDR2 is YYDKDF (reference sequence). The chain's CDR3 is CATSTLTAGGPEWGTQYF. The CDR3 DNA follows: TGTGCCACCAGCACCTTAACAGCGGGAGGTCCTGAGTGGGGTACGCAGTATTTT.

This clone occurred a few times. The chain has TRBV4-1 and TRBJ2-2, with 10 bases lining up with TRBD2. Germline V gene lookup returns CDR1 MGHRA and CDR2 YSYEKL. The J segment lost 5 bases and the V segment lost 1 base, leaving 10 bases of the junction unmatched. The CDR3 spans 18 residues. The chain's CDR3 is CASSQVTASGSRTGELFF. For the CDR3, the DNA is TGCGCCAGCAGCCAAGTAACAGCTAGCGGGAGTCGAACCGGGGAGCTGTTTTTT.

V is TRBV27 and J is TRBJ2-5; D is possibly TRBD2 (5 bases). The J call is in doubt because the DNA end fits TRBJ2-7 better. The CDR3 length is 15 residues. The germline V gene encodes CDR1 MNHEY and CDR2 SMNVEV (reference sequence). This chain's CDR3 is CASSLGGGSSYEQYF. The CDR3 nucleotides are TGTGCCAGCAGTTTAGGCGGAGGATCTTCCTACGAGCAGTACTTC.

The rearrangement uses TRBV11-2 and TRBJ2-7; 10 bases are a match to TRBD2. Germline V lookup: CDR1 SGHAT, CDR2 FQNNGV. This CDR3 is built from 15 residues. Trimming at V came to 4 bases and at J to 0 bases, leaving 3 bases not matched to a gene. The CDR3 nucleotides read TGTGCCAGCAGCTATACTAGCGGGGCCTCCTACGAGCAGTACTTC. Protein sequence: CASSYTSGASYEQYF. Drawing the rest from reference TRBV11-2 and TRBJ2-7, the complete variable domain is EAGVAQSPRYKIIEKRQSVAFWCNPISGHATLYWYQQILGQGPKLLIQFQNNGVVDDSQLPKDRFSAERLKGVDSTLKIQPAKLEDSAVYLCASSYTSGASYEQYFGPGTRLTVT.

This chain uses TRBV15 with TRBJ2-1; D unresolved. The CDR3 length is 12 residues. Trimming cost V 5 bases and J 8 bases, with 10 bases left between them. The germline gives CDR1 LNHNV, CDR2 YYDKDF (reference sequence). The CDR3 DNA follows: TGTGCCACCAGCGAACCCCTACATGAGCAGTTCTTC. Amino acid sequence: CATSEPLHEQFF.

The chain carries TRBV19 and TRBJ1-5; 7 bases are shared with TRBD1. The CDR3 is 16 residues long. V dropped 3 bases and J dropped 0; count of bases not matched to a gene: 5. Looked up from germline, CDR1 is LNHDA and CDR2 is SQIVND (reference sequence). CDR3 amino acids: CASSMDRQGSNQPQHF. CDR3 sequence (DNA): TGTGCCAGTAGTATGGATCGACAGGGTAGCAATCAGCCCCAGCATTTT.

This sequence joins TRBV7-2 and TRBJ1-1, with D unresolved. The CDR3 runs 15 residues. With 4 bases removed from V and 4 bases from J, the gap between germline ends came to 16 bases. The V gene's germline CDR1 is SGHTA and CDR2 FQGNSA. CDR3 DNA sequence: TGTGCCAGCAGCTCCAGACCCGTTGAGGGCACTGAAGCTTTCTTT. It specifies CASSSRPVEGTEAFF. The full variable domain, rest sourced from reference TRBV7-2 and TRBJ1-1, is GAGVSQSPSNKVTEKGKDVELRCDPISGHTALYWYRQSLGQGLEFLIYFQGNSAPDKSGLPSDRFSAERTGGSVSTLTIQRTQQEDSAVYLCASSSRPVEGTEAFFGQGTRLTVV.

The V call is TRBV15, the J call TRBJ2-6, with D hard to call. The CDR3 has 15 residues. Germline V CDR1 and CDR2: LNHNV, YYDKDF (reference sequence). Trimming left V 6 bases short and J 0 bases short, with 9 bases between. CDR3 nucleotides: TGTGCCACCAGGAGGCAGCACTCTGGGGCCAACGTCCTGACTTTC. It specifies CATRRQHSGANVLTF.

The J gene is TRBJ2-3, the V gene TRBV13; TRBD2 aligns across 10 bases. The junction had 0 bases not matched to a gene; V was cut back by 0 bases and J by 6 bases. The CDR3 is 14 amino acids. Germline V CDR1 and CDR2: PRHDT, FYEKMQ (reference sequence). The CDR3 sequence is CASSLGAGGDTQYF. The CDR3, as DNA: TGTGCCAGCAGCTTAGGAGCGGGGGGGGATACGCAGTATTTT.

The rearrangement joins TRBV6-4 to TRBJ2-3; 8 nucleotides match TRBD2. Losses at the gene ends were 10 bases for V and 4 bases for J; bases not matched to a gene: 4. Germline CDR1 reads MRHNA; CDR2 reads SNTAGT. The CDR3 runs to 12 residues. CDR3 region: CATSGGSDTQYF. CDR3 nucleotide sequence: TGTGCCACGTCGGGGGGGTCAGATACGCAGTATTTT.

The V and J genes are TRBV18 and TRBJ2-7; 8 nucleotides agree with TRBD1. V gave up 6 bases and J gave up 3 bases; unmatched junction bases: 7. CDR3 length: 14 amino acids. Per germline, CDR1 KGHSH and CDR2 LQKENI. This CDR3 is CASSAGGDHYEQYF. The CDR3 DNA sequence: TGTGCCAGCTCCGCAGGGGGCGACCACTACGAGCAGTACTTC.

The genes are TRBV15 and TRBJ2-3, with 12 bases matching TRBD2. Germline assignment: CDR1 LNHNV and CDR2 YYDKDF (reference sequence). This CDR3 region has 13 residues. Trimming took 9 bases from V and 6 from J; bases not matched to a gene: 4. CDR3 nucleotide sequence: TGTGCCACACGACTAGCGGGAGTGGATACGCAGTATTTT. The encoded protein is CATRLAGVDTQYF.

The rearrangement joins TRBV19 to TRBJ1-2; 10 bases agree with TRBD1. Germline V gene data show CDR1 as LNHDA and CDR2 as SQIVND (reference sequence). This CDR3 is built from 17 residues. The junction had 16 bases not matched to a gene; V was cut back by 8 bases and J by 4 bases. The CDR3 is CASHTLGTGASIYGYTF. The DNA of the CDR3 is TGTGCCAGTCACACACTAGGGACAGGGGCCTCGATCTATGGCTACACCTTC.

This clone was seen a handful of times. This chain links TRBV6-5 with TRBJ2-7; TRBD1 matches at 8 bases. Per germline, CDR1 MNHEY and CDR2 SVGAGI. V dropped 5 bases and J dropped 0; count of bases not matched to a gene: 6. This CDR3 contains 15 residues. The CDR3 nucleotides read TGTGCCAGCAGTCACCGGGACAGGTTCTCCTACGAGCAGTACTTC. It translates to CASSHRDRFSYEQYF.

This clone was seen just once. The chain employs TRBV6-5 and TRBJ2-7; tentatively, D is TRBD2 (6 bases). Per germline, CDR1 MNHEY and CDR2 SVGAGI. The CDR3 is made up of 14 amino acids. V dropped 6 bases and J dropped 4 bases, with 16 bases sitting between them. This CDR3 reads CASRPSRGGYEQYF. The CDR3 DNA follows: TGTGCCAGCAGACCCTCCCGGGGAGGATACGAGCAGTACTTC.

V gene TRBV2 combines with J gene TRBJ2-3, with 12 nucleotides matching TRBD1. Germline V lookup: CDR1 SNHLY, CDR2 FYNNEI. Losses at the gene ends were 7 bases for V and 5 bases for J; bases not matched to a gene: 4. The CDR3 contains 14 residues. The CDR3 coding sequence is TGTGCCAGCACCGGGACAGGGGGCAGAGATACGCAGTATTTT. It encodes CASTGTGGRDTQYF.

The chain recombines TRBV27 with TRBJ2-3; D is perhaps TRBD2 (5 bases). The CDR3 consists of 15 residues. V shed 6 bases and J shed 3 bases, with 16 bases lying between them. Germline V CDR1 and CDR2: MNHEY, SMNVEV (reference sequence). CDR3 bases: TGTGCCAGCAGGACTACCGGTGGTCGGACAGATACGCAGTATTTT. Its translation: CASRTTGGRTDTQYF.